This T cell receptor (beta chain) was captured in a study of blood T cell repertoires in COVID-19. Study at large: In each case, the material was cDNA or gDNA derived from T cells, B-cell-depleted T cells, or PBMCs.

CDR1 is SGHNT, CDR2 YYREEE, per germline (reference sequence). With 4 bases clipped from V and 6 bases from J, the junction kept 5 bases outside the gene matches. The CDR3 runs 15 residues. As originally analysed: Using reference gene primer amplification, nucleated cell counts were estimated. Repertoires were generated with immunoSEQ multiplex PCR, while TCRdb's copy carries only in-frame clones and drops some. That table furnishes V, J and clone size, whereas the DNA furnished D and trimming. The sample records over 130,000 clones, 76% being singletons. The chain joins TRBV5-4 to TRBJ2-1, with 12 bases lining up with TRBD1. Sequencing was carried out using peripheral blood. The sequence came from a woman older than 75 with active or convalescent COVID-19. CDR3 residues: CASSLGQGASNEQFF. The CDR3 DNA is TGTGCCAGCAGCCTGGGACAGGGGGCAAGCAATGAGCAGTTCTTC.